Below, 17 T cell receptor beta chains from the same sample are listed, as sequenced in a study of blood T cells in healthy people across ages. A J-beta primer mix and a sample-barcoded 5' primer were used in a second PCR of roughly 7 to 12 cycles. TCRdb itself ran the 5' RACE reads through MiXCR, one entry per CDR3 protein. The sample shows about a million distinct CDR3 sequences, about 48% of them seen only once. Sequenced sample: blood. These receptors were taken from a man aged 30-40 years in good health.

This chain uses TRBV9 with TRBJ2-5, with TRBD1 identical over 7 bases. The germline CDR1 and CDR2 sequences are SGDLS and YYNGEE. This CDR3 has 15 amino acids. With 2 bases clipped from V and 5 bases from J, the junction kept 9 bases outside the gene matches. The DNA of the CDR3 is TGTGCCAGCAGCGTTCGCCAGGGGGTCGGGGAGACCCAGTACTTC. As protein: CASSVRQGVGETQYF.

In DNA, the CDR3 is TGCGCCAGCAGCCAAGGTTCTCCTGAACGACGGAAATTCCGCGAGCAGTACTTC. It yields the protein CASSQGSPERRKFREQYF. The genes are TRBV4-3 and TRBJ2-7; D is ambiguous. Germline values: CDR1 LGHNA, CDR2 YSLEER. Trimming took 1 base from V and 6 from J, leaving 25 bases between them. The length of the CDR3 is 18 residues.

The chain couples TRBV18 to TRBJ2-7; D may be TRBD1 or TRBD2 (5 bases each). Trimming shortened V by 0 bases and J by 1 base, and 16 bases separated the two germline ends. This CDR3 spans 17 amino acids. Germline V gives CDR1 KGHSH, CDR2 LQKENI. CDR3 nucleotides: TGTGCCAGCTCACCACCCGGGACGGCACCGAATTCCTACGAGCAGTACTTC. Its translation is CASSPPGTAPNSYEQYF.

This chain uses TRBV19 with TRBJ2-4; tentatively, D is TRBD1 (5 bases). The CDR3 contains 15 residues. V shed 7 bases and J shed 10 bases, with 23 bases lying between them. The germline V gene has CDR1 LNHDA and CDR2 SQIVND (reference sequence). In nucleotides, the CDR3 is TGTGCCAGTAAGGGCAAGAACGCTCCTGGGGCAATTCAGTACTTC. This codes for CASKGKNAPGAIQYF.

This clonotype occurred a few times. This sequence joins TRBV4-3 and TRBJ2-7, with TRBD1 matching 9 bases. V lost 4 bases and J lost 5; bases outside the gene matches: 6. This CDR3 is built from 14 residues. Germline values: CDR1 LGHNA, CDR2 YSLEER. The CDR3 sequence is CASSLGQGNNEQYF. CDR3 nucleotides: TGCGCCAGCAGCCTGGGACAGGGTAACAACGAGCAGTACTTC.

This chain uses TRBV5-1 with TRBJ2-7; D is unclear. Trimming took off 4 bases at V and 5 bases at J, with 7 bases between the two ends. The CDR3 extends over 11 amino acids. Germline V gene data show CDR1 as SGHRS and CDR2 as YFSETQ. The CDR3 DNA reads as TGCGCCAGCAGCACACGGGACGAGCAGTACTTC. Residues: CASSTRDEQYF.

The CDR3: CASSQDRRGDGYTF. CDR3 sequence (DNA): TGCGCCAGCAGCCAAGATAGGAGGGGCGATGGCTACACCTTC. The chain has TRBV4-1 and TRBJ1-2, with a possible D match to TRBD1 (5 bases). Between the trimmed V and J ends, which lost 0 bases and 6 bases, there was a span of 11 bases. CDR3 length: 14 residues. The germline V gene has CDR1 MGHRA and CDR2 YSYEKL.

The chain carries TRBV6-1 and TRBJ2-7, with D tentatively TRBD1 (5 bases). V shed 5 bases and J shed 0 bases, with 14 bases lying between them. From germline, CDR1 is MNHNS and CDR2 SASEGT. The CDR3 spans 15 residues. In nucleotides, the CDR3 is TGTGCCAGCAGTACTTCCTCCAGGGCCTCCTACGAGCAGTACTTC. Protein: CASSTSSRASYEQYF.

This clonotype showed up many times. The chain recombines TRBV28 with TRBJ2-1; maybe TRBD1 (6 bases). V shed 6 bases and J shed 8 bases, with 8 bases lying between them. Germline values: CDR1 MDHEN, CDR2 SYDVKM. The CDR3 consists of 11 residues. The CDR3, as DNA: TGTGCCAGCAGCAGGGGATATGAGCAGTTCTTC. Translating gives CASSRGYEQFF.

V usage is TRBV7-9 and J usage is TRBJ2-7; D might be TRBD1 (6 bases). This CDR3 region has 16 residues. The V end was cut by 6 bases, the J end by 1 base, with 19 bases between. Germline assignment: CDR1 SEHNR and CDR2 FQNEAQ (reference sequence). CDR3 loop: CASSPVVGQSSYEQYF. DNA of the CDR3: TGTGCCAGCAGTCCGGTAGTAGGACAGAGTTCCTACGAGCAGTACTTC.

This clonotype was observed a single time. J is TRBJ2-3 and V is TRBV10-3, with 10 nucleotides matching TRBD2. The CDR3 has 16 amino acids. V shed 6 bases and J 4 bases; nucleotides not matched to a gene: 10. CDR1 is ENHRY and CDR2 is SYGVKD in the germline V gene. CDR3 loop: CAIRTSGLGSADTQYF. The CDR3 coding sequence is TGTGCCATCAGGACTAGCGGGTTAGGCTCCGCAGATACGCAGTATTTT.

The chain links TRBV6-2 or TRBV6-3 to TRBJ2-5; 7 nucleotides align to TRBD1. This CDR3 region has 14 residues. Germline V gives CDR1 MNHEY, CDR2 SVGEGT. The trim removed 6 bases at V and 5 bases at J, leaving 9 bases unmatched. DNA of the CDR3: TGTGCCAGCAGGAGACAGGGAAGGAAGGAGACCCAGTACTTC. Translating it yields CASRRQGRKETQYF.

This chain connects TRBV25-1 to TRBJ2-7, with a tentative D call TRBD1 (6 bases). The J call could be wrong; TRBJ2-5 is a better fit for the DNA end. This CDR3 comprises 15 residues. Looked up from germline, CDR1 is MGHDK and CDR2 is SYGVNS. The CDR3 loop is CASSAATQGLETQYF. The DNA of the CDR3 is TGTGCCAGCAGTGCAGCCACACAGGGTTTGGAGACCCAGTACTTC.

The chain couples TRBV5-1 to TRBJ2-7, with a tentative D call TRBD2 (5 bases). In germline, CDR1 is SGHRS, CDR2 YFSETQ. V dropped 4 bases and J dropped 2 bases, with 13 bases sitting between them. The CDR3 is made up of 14 amino acids. This chain's CDR3 is CASSADSGTYEQYF. Here the CDR3 DNA reads TGCGCCAGCAGCGCGGATTCCGGGACCTACGAGCAGTACTTC. Drawing the rest from reference TRBV5-1 and TRBJ2-7, the complete variable domain is KAGVTQTPRYLIKTRGQQVTLSCSPISGHRSVSWYQQTPGQGLQFLFEYFSETQRNKGNFPGRFSGRQFSNSRSEMNVSTLELGDSALYLCASSADSGTYEQYFGPGTRLTVT.

Only one count was recorded for this clonotype. The V call is TRBV10-2, the J call TRBJ2-7, with TRBD2 matching 7 bases. The CDR3 consists of 13 residues. The ends lost 10 bases at V and 7 bases at J; junction bases unmatched: 13. Per germline, CDR1 WSHSY and CDR2 SAAADI. CDR3 residues: CAISGTTANEQYF. The CDR3 DNA sequence: TGCGCCATATCCGGGACTACCGCCAATGAGCAGTACTTC.

The V gene is TRBV6-2 or TRBV6-3, the J gene TRBJ2-7, with D unresolved. The CDR3 length is 13 residues. Trimming removed 2 bases from V and 2 bases from J, with 7 bases in between. Looked up from germline, CDR1 is MNHEY and CDR2 is SVGEGT. The CDR3 DNA reads TGTGCCAGCAGTTACCCGCCTACCTACGAGCAGTACTTC. Amino acid sequence: CASSYPPTYEQYF.

This clonotype was detected only a few times. This chain links TRBV29-1 with TRBJ2-5, with 7 positions matching TRBD1. V was pared by 1 base and J by 4 bases, with 3 bases of the junction left unmatched. CDR3 length: 13 amino acids. CDR1 and CDR2 from the germline V gene are SQVTM and ANQGSEA. CDR3 residues: CSVEGQGPETQYF. The CDR3 nucleotides are TGCAGCGTTGAAGGACAGGGACCAGAGACCCAGTACTTC.